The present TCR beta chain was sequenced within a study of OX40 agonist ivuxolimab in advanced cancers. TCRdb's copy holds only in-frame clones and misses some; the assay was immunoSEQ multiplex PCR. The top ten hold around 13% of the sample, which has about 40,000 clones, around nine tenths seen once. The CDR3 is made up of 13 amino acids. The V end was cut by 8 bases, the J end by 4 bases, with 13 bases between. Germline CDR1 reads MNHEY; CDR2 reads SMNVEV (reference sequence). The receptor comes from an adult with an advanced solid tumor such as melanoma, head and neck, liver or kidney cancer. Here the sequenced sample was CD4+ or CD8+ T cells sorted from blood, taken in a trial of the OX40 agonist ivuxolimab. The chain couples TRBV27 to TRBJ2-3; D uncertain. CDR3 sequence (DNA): TGTGCCAGCGGGCCGTTCGGCCCAGATACGCAGTATTTT. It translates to CASGPFGPDTQYF.